Listed below are T cell receptor beta chains from one sample, sequenced in a study of cytomegalovirus exposure and HLA in healthy donors. TCRdb keeps only in-frame clones here, not all; method: immunoSEQ multiplex PCR. The table lists around 130,000 clones, roughly 80% of them singletons. Input material: PBMCs. These receptors originate from a woman in her thirties or forties in good health and CMV-seronegative. The CDR3 runs from the conserved cysteine through the conserved F or W. D genes are given only for firm matches. Rows may omit the clone size; those that give it use once, few, many or a size class.

V gene: TRBV2
J gene: TRBJ1-6
clone size: NA
D gene: TRBD1
CDR3 DNA: TGTGCCAGCAGCGGGGACAGTAATTCACCCCTCCACTTT
CDR3 protein: CASSGDSNSPLHF

V gene: TRBV7-9
J gene: TRBJ1-2
clone size: NA
D gene: TRBD1
CDR3 DNA: TGTGCCAGCAGCCCGGGGACAGGAATGCGCTATGGCTACACCTTC
CDR3 protein: CASSPGTGMRYGYTF

V gene: TRBV11-2
J gene: TRBJ2-7
clone size: NA
D gene: NA
CDR3 DNA: TGTGCCAGCAGCTCCAGAGCCCCCAGTGCAGGGGACGAGCAGTACTTC
CDR3 protein: CASSSRAPSAGDEQYF

V gene: TRBV29-1
J gene: TRBJ2-1
clone size: NA
D gene: NA
CDR3 DNA: TGCAGCGTCCCCCTAATGAATGAGCAGTTCTTC
CDR3 protein: CSVPLMNEQFF

V gene: TRBV7-6
J gene: TRBJ2-1
clone size: NA
D gene: NA
CDR3 DNA: TGTGCCAGCAGCTTAATCTTTGGGCCAAACAATGAGCAGTTCTTC
CDR3 protein: CASSLIFGPNNEQFF

V gene: TRBV7-9
J gene: TRBJ1-1
clone size: NA
D gene: TRBD1
CDR3 DNA: TGTGCCAGCAGCTTAGGGACAGGGGCCAACACTGAAGCTTTCTTT
CDR3 protein: CASSLGTGANTEAFF

V gene: TRBV27
J gene: TRBJ2-1
clone size: NA
D gene: NA
CDR3 DNA: TGTGCCAGCCGACAGGTAGACAGTGAGCAGTTCTTC
CDR3 protein: CASRQVDSEQFF

V gene: TRBV5-4
J gene: TRBJ2-2
clone size: NA
D gene: TRBD1
CDR3 DNA: TGTGCCAGCGGACAGGGAGAGAGGACCGGGGAGCTGTTTTTT
CDR3 protein: CASGQGERTGELFF

V gene: TRBV20-1
J gene: TRBJ1-4
clone size: NA
D gene: NA
CDR3 DNA: TGCAGTGTCAGGATGAATGAAAAACTGTTTTTT
CDR3 protein: CSVRMNEKLFF

V gene: TRBV2
J gene: TRBJ1-4
clone size: NA
D gene: NA
CDR3 DNA: TGTGCCAGCAGCCTCACAGGGCGTGAAAAACTGTTTTTT
CDR3 protein: CASSLTGREKLFF

V gene: TRBV5-1
J gene: TRBJ1-6
clone size: NA
D gene: TRBD1
CDR3 DNA: TGCGCCAGCAGCTTGGAGGGCAGGGGGGACTATAATTCACCCCTCCACTTT
CDR3 protein: CASSLEGRGDYNSPLHF

V gene: TRBV2
J gene: TRBJ1-4
clone size: NA
D gene: TRBD1
CDR3 DNA: TGTGCCAGCAGTGAATTCCTGTCAGGGGGCTATGAAAAACTGTTTTTT
CDR3 protein: CASSEFLSGGYEKLFF

V gene: TRBV19
J gene: TRBJ1-2
clone size: NA
D gene: TRBD1
CDR3 DNA: TGTGCCAGTGAATGGACAGGGGGCAGCTATGGCTACACCTTC
CDR3 protein: CASEWTGGSYGYTF

V gene: TRBV2
J gene: TRBJ2-1
clone size: few
D gene: TRBD1
CDR3 DNA: TGTGCCAGCAGTCCCGGGACAGCGAGTCTCAATGAGCAGTTCTTC
CDR3 protein: CASSPGTASLNEQFF

V gene: TRBV7-8
J gene: TRBJ2-7
clone size: NA
D gene: NA
CDR3 DNA: TGTGCCAGCAGCTCCAGCCGGGGGGCGGGGTACGAGCAGTACTTC
CDR3 protein: CASSSSRGAGYEQYF

V gene: TRBV6-5
J gene: TRBJ2-7
clone size: NA
D gene: TRBD1
CDR3 DNA: TGTGCCAGCAGAGAAGGACAGGGGGCCTACGAGCAGTACTTC
CDR3 protein: CASREGQGAYEQYF

V gene: TRBV19
J gene: TRBJ1-5
clone size: NA
D gene: TRBD1
CDR3 DNA: TGTGCCTGCCATCGGACAGGGGGGAGCGGCAATCAGCCCCAGCATTTT
CDR3 protein: CACHRTGGSGNQPQHF

V gene: TRBV19
J gene: TRBJ2-5
clone size: NA
D gene: TRBD1
CDR3 DNA: TGTGCCAGTAGTCCCCTACAGGGGTTAGGAGAGACCCAGTACTTC
CDR3 protein: CASSPLQGLGETQYF

V gene: TRBV18
J gene: TRBJ1-2
clone size: NA
D gene: TRBD1
CDR3 DNA: TGTGCCAGCTCACTGGATTCGGGACAGATCTATGGCTACACCTTC
CDR3 protein: CASSLDSGQIYGYTF

V gene: TRBV4-3
J gene: TRBJ2-1
clone size: NA
D gene: TRBD2
CDR3 DNA: TGCGCCAGCAGCCAAGAGGCAGGTGGACTAGCGGGAGTAGAGCAGTTCTTC
CDR3 protein: CASSQEAGGLAGVEQFF

V gene: TRBV5-4
J gene: TRBJ1-2
clone size: NA
D gene: NA
CDR3 DNA: TGTGCCAGCATCCTTCGGGAGGGGAGAGCCCAGGGCTACACCTTC
CDR3 protein: CASILREGRAQGYTF

V gene: TRBV18
J gene: TRBJ1-1
clone size: NA
D gene: NA
CDR3 DNA: TGTGCCAGCTCACCCCTTGGGCACTTCAGGGACACTGAAGCTTTCTTT
CDR3 protein: CASSPLGHFRDTEAFF

V gene: TRBV5-5
J gene: TRBJ2-1
clone size: NA
D gene: TRBD2
CDR3 DNA: TGTGCCAGCAGCTTGGACCGGGGGGGACACAATGAGCAGTTCTTC
CDR3 protein: CASSLDRGGHNEQFF

V gene: TRBV4-3
J gene: TRBJ1-4
clone size: few
D gene: TRBD1
CDR3 DNA: TGCGCCAGCAGCCAAGATGACAGGGCAAATGAAAAACTGTTTTTT
CDR3 protein: CASSQDDRANEKLFF

V gene: TRBV27
J gene: TRBJ2-7
clone size: once
D gene: NA
CDR3 DNA: TGTGCCAGCAGTTTATCCTCCCCGGGGGAAGGAATGCACGAGCAGTACTTC
CDR3 protein: CASSLSSPGEGMHEQYF

V gene: TRBV7-2
J gene: TRBJ2-1
clone size: NA
D gene: TRBD2
CDR3 DNA: TGTGCCAGCAGCTTATTGCGGGGGGGATCCTACAATGAGCAGTTCTTC
CDR3 protein: CASSLLRGGSYNEQFF

V gene: TRBV2
J gene: TRBJ1-5
clone size: few
D gene: TRBD1
CDR3 DNA: TGTGCCAGCAGTGATGGGGGACAGGGACCTCAGCCCCAGCATTTT
CDR3 protein: CASSDGGQGPQPQHF

V gene: TRBV19
J gene: TRBJ1-5
clone size: NA
D gene: NA
CDR3 DNA: TGTGCCAGTAGTGAGACAGGTTCGAGTTATCAGCCCCAGCATTTT
CDR3 protein: CASSETGSSYQPQHF

V gene: TRBV11-3
J gene: TRBJ1-1
clone size: NA
D gene: NA
CDR3 DNA: TGTGCCAGCAGCTTAGCGGTGAACACTGAAGCTTTCTTT
CDR3 protein: CASSLAVNTEAFF

V gene: TRBV9
J gene: TRBJ2-2
clone size: NA
D gene: TRBD2
CDR3 DNA: TGTGCCAGCGCCCGGGGAGGGACCGGGGAGCTGTTTTTT
CDR3 protein: CASARGGTGELFF

V gene: TRBV19
J gene: TRBJ1-5
clone size: NA
D gene: NA
CDR3 DNA: TGTGCCAGTAGTTTGGGGAGGGGCAATCAGCCCCAGCATTTT
CDR3 protein: CASSLGRGNQPQHF

V gene: TRBV6-1
J gene: TRBJ2-7
clone size: NA
D gene: NA
CDR3 DNA: TGTGCCAGCAGTGGTAGACAGTATCACTACGAGCAGTACTTC
CDR3 protein: CASSGRQYHYEQYF

V gene: TRBV5-4
J gene: TRBJ2-5
clone size: NA
D gene: NA
CDR3 DNA: TGTGCCAGCAGCTTGACGACAGATCCTCAAGAGACCCAGTACTTC
CDR3 protein: CASSLTTDPQETQYF

V gene: TRBV15
J gene: TRBJ2-2
clone size: NA
D gene: NA
CDR3 DNA: TGTGCCACCAGAATAAGTGGGGGGAACGGGGAGCTGTTTTTT
CDR3 protein: CATRISGGNGELFF

V gene: TRBV25-1
J gene: TRBJ2-3
clone size: NA
D gene: TRBD1
CDR3 DNA: TGTGCCAGCAGTGAATATGGCCAGGGGGGCACAGATACGCAGTATTTT
CDR3 protein: CASSEYGQGGTDTQYF

V gene: TRBV6-6
J gene: TRBJ1-1
clone size: NA
D gene: NA
CDR3 DNA: TGTGCCAGCAGCCCTCAGGGCGACACTGAAGCTTTCTTT
CDR3 protein: CASSPQGDTEAFF

V gene: TRBV6-5
J gene: TRBJ2-2
clone size: NA
D gene: NA
CDR3 DNA: TGTGCCAGCAAAAGCCCTGGTGACACCGGGGAGCTGTTTTTT
CDR3 protein: CASKSPGDTGELFF

V gene: TRBV5-1
J gene: TRBJ2-3
clone size: NA
D gene: TRBD2
CDR3 DNA: TGCGCCAGCAGCCACCCGGCTAGCGGGGGCCTCACAGATACGCAGTATTTT
CDR3 protein: CASSHPASGGLTDTQYF

V gene: TRBV6-5
J gene: TRBJ2-1
clone size: NA
D gene: NA
CDR3 DNA: TGTGCCAGCAGTTCCGGTCTCTACAATGAGCAGTTCTTC
CDR3 protein: CASSSGLYNEQFF

V gene: TRBV19
J gene: TRBJ2-7
clone size: NA
D gene: NA
CDR3 DNA: TGTGCCAGTAGCCCTAGTCCTGAAACCTACGAGCAGTACTTC
CDR3 protein: CASSPSPETYEQYF

V gene: TRBV7-8
J gene: TRBJ1-5
clone size: NA
D gene: TRBD1
CDR3 DNA: TGTGCCAGCAGCTTATTTTTCAATAACAGGGGGTCGGATCAGCCCCAGCATTTT
CDR3 protein: CASSLFFNNRGSDQPQHF

V gene: TRBV19
J gene: TRBJ1-1
clone size: NA
D gene: NA
CDR3 DNA: TGTGCCAGTAGCGACAGACTGAACACTGAAGCTTTCTTT
CDR3 protein: CASSDRLNTEAFF

V gene: TRBV2
J gene: TRBJ2-6
clone size: NA
D gene: NA
CDR3 DNA: TGTGCCAGCACCATCCTGCGGCGATACGACTCTGGGGCCAACGTCCTGACTTTC
CDR3 protein: CASTILRRYDSGANVLTF

V gene: TRBV5-4
J gene: TRBJ1-5
clone size: few
D gene: NA
CDR3 DNA: TGTGCCAGCAGCCTGGATGGGGCACTGCAGCCCCAGCATTTT
CDR3 protein: CASSLDGALQPQHF

V gene: TRBV5-6
J gene: TRBJ1-1
clone size: NA
D gene: NA
CDR3 DNA: TGTGCCAGCAGCTTGAGTGGGGGGACCGAGGTTAGGTACACTGAAGCTTTCTTT
CDR3 protein: CASSLSGGTEVRYTEAFF